The T cell receptor (beta chain) under discussion was sequenced for a study of response to subunit inactivated influenza vaccine. Study-level findings and limits: Each seasonal influenza vaccination recruits few new T cells, the authors suggested.

TCRdb reanalysed the RT-PCR reads using MiXCR and keeps one entry per CDR3 protein. In the table there are 650,000 to 700,000 distinct CDR3 sequences, around a sixth of which are singletons. Germline V gene lookup returns CDR1 SGHDN and CDR2 FVKESK. Trimming cost V 3 bases and J 6 bases; bases outside gene matches: 13. This CDR3 is built from 17 residues. This clonotype was observed a handful of times. Its matching antigen is unknown. The receptor comes from a man between 45 and 60 years old who received an inactivated influenza vaccine. The chain has TRBV14 and TRBJ2-3; 9 positions match TRBD2. The sample here was PBMCs from blood, taken 11 to 12 days after vaccination. As DNA, the CDR3 is TGTGCCAGCAGCCAGCGGGGGGGACCATTAAGACCGGATACGCAGTATTTT. This encodes CASSQRGGPLRPDTQYF. Full variable domain (remainder filled in from reference TRBV14 and TRBJ2-3): EAGVTQFPSHSVIEKGQTVTLRCDPISGHDNLYWYRRVMGKEIKFLLHFVKESKQDESGMPNNRFLAERTGGTYSTLKVQPAELEDSGVYFCASSQRGGPLRPDTQYFGPGTRLTVL.